The T cell receptor (beta chain) described here comes from a study of OX40 agonist ivuxolimab in advanced cancers. At the level of the study: Partial responses were recorded for three patients, including one with hepatocellular carcinoma and two with cutaneous melanoma. Regarding the study as a whole: Mean expanded clone counts were higher in CD8+ than CD4+ T cells.

Points on this clone: Its antigen is as yet unknown.

There are 16 residues in the CDR3. V was clipped by 4 bases and J by 0 bases, with 15 bases between them. Germline V gene sequence: CDR1 SGHVT, CDR2 SQSDAQ. The protocol was immunoSEQ multiplex PCR, while the TCRdb copy is restricted to in-frame clones and leaves out a portion. The sample consists of 30,000 to 50,000 clones, roughly 91% of them appearing once. Autoimmune disease history or systemic immunosuppression was exclusionary. The material sequenced was CD4+ or CD8+ T cells sorted from blood, taken in a trial of the OX40 agonist ivuxolimab. The chain uses TRBV7-4 and TRBJ2-5; D is perhaps TRBD2 (6 bases). The receptor's source is an adult with an advanced solid tumor such as melanoma, head and neck, liver or kidney cancer. DNA for the CDR3: TGTGCCAGCAGCTCTCGACTAGTGGGGGACCAAGAGACCCAGTACTTC. Encoded protein: CASSSRLVGDQETQYF. Combining the CDR3 with reference TRBV7-4 and TRBJ2-5 gives the whole variable domain GAGVSQSPRYKVAKRGRDVALRCDSISGHVTLYWYRQTLGQGSEVLTYSQSDAQRDKSGRPSGRFSAERPERSVSTLKIQRTEQGDSAVYLCASSSRLVGDQETQYFGPGTRLLVL.